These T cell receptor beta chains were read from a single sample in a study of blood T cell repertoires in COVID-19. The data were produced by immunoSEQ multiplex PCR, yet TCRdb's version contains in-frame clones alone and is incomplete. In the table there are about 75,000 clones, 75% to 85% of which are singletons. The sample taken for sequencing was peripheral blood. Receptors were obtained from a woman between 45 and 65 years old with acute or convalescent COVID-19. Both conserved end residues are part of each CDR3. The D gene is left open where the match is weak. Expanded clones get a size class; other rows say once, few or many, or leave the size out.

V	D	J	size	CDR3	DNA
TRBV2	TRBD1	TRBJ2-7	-	CASSPGTGLAEQYF	TGTGCCAGCAGTCCTGGGACAGGGTTGGCCGAGCAGTACTTC
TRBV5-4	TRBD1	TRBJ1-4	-	CASSSDREKLFF	TGTGCCAGCAGCTCGGACAGGGAAAAACTGTTTTTT
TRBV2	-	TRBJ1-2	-	CASSPEGGHGYTF	TGTGCCAGCAGCCCCGAGGGAGGCCATGGCTACACCTTC
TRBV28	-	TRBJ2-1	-	CASRAAPGYNEQFF	TGTGCCAGCAGGGCGGCCCCGGGCTACAATGAGCAGTTCTTC
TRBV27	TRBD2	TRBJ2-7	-	CASSPAGRVYEQYF	TGTGCCAGCAGTCCGGCGGGGAGGGTCTACGAGCAGTACTTC
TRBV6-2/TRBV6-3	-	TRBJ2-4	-	CASSYGGTGAKNIQYF	TGTGCCAGCAGTTACGGGGGCACAGGAGCCAAAAACATTCAGTACTTC
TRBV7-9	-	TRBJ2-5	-	CASKLQGGDEETQYF	TGTGCCAGCAAATTACAAGGGGGGGATGAGGAGACCCAGTACTTC
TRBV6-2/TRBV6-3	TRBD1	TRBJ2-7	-	CASSHRTGTGRAEQYF	TGTGCCAGCAGTCACCGGACCGGGACAGGGCGGGCCGAGCAGTACTTC
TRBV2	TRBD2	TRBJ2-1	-	CASWTSGRQSYNEQFF	TGTGCCAGCTGGACTAGCGGGAGACAGTCCTACAATGAGCAGTTCTTC
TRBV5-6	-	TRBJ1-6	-	CASSLGPFYNSPLHF	TGTGCCAGCAGCTTGGGTCCCTTCTATAATTCACCCCTCCACTTT
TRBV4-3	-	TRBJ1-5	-	CASSQHPQGGQPQHF	TGCGCCAGCAGCCAACATCCCCAGGGAGGGCAGCCCCAGCATTTT
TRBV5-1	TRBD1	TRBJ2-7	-	CASSPDRGREQYF	TGCGCCAGCAGCCCCGACAGGGGGCGCGAGCAGTACTTC
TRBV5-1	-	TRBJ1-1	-	CASSFGGINTEAFF	TGCGCCAGCAGCTTTGGAGGGATCAACACTGAAGCTTTCTTT
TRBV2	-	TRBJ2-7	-	CASRYTIPGEQYF	TGTGCCAGCAGGTACACCATACCGGGCGAGCAGTACTTC
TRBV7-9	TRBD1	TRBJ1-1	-	CASSKTGVNTEAFF	TGTGCCAGCAGCAAAACAGGGGTGAACACTGAAGCTTTCTTT
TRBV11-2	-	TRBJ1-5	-	CASSITDGDNQPQHF	TGTGCCAGCAGTATAACCGACGGAGACAATCAGCCCCAGCATTTT
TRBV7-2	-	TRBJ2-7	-	CASRAGPGEQYF	TGTGCCAGCAGGGCGGGTCCGGGTGAGCAGTACTTC
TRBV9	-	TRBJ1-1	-	CASSQHPSAGGTEAFF	TGTGCCAGCAGCCAACACCCGTCGGCAGGAGGGACTGAAGCTTTCTTT
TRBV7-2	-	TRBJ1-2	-	CASSSGPEGYTF	TGTGCCAGCAGCTCAGGGCCGGAAGGCTACACCTTC
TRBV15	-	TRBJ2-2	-	CATSYPGLTLSGELFF	TGTGCCACCAGCTATCCGGGACTCACCCTATCCGGGGAGCTGTTTTTT
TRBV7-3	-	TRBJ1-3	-	CASSLGGRGNTIYF	TGTGCCAGCAGCCTTGGAGGCCGAGGAAACACCATATATTTT
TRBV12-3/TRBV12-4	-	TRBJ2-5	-	CASSRSVTQYF	TGTGCCAGCAGCCGATCGGTGACCCAGTACTTC
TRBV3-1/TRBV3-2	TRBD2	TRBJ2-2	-	CASSQEGLAGGPGELFF	TGTGCCAGCAGCCAAGAAGGACTAGCGGGAGGACCCGGGGAGCTGTTTTTT
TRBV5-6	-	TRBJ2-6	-	CASSPRQSGANVLTF	TGTGCCAGCAGCCCCCGACAGTCTGGGGCCAACGTCCTGACTTTC
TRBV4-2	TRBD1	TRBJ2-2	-	CASSPAGQGGYTGELFF	TGTGCCAGCAGCCCTGCGGGACAGGGGGGGTACACCGGGGAGCTGTTTTTT
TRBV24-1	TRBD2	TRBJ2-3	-	CATSEGTSGSTDTQYF	TGTGCCACCAGTGAGGGAACTAGCGGGAGCACAGATACGCAGTATTTT
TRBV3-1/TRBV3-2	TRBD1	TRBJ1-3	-	CASSQGQGKGSGNTIYF	TGTGCCAGCAGCCAAGGACAGGGGAAGGGCTCTGGAAACACCATATATTTT
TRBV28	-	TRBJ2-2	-	CASGLRNTGELFF	TGTGCCAGCGGGCTTAGGAACACCGGGGAGCTGTTTTTT
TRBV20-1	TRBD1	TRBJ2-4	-	CSASGQGNIQYF	TGCAGTGCCAGTGGACAGGGGAACATTCAGTACTTC
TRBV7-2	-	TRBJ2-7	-	CASSPSSYEQYF	TGTGCCAGCAGCCCGAGTTCCTACGAGCAGTACTTC
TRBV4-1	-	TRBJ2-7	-	CASSQVSDEQYF	TGCGCCAGCAGCCAAGTATCCGACGAGCAGTACTTC
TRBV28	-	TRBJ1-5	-	CASSLGLVHSNQPQHF	TGTGCCAGCAGCCTCGGTTTGGTCCATAGCAATCAGCCCCAGCATTTT
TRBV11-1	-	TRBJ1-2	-	CASSLTVWGVGYTF	TGTGCCAGCAGCCTCACCGTGTGGGGGGTTGGCTACACCTTC
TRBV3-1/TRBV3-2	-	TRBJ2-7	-	CASSQGRLGSYEQYF	TGTGCCAGCAGCCAGGGCCGGTTGGGCTCCTACGAGCAGTACTTC
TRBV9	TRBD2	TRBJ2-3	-	CASSATSGGSSTDTQYF	TGTGCCAGCAGCGCTACTAGCGGGGGGTCCAGCACAGATACGCAGTATTTT
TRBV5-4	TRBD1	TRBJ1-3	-	CASSMGQGRNTIYF	TGTGCCAGCAGCATGGGACAGGGAAGAAACACCATATATTTT
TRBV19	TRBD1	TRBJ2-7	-	CASSMIVDRGIDYEQYF	TGTGCCAGTAGTATGATAGTCGACAGGGGGATAGACTACGAGCAGTACTTC
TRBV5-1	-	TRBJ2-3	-	CASRADPSTDTQYF	TGCGCCAGCCGAGCGGACCCAAGCACAGATACGCAGTATTTT
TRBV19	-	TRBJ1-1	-	CASSIVFRDTEAFF	TGTGCCAGTAGTATCGTGTTCCGGGACACTGAAGCTTTCTTT
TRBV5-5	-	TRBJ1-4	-	CASSSTGTIGEKLFF	TGTGCCAGCAGCTCAACCGGGACAATTGGTGAAAAACTGTTTTTT
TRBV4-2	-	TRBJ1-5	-	CASSQDLFSNQPQHF	TGTGCCAGCAGCCAAGATCTGTTTAGCAATCAGCCCCAGCATTTT
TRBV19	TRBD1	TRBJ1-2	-	CASSRTGGESYYGYTF	TGTGCCAGTAGCCGGACAGGGGGGGAGTCCTACTATGGCTACACCTTC
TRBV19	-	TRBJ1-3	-	CASSKGLSLTTSSGNTIYF	TGTGCCAGTAGTAAGGGACTCTCACTTACCACCTCCTCTGGAAACACCATATATTTT
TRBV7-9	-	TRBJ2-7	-	CASSYLLYEQYF	TGTGCCAGCAGCTATTTACTCTACGAGCAGTACTTC
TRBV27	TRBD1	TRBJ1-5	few	CASSSGTGRLPQHF	TGTGCCAGCAGTTCCGGGACAGGGAGGCTGCCCCAGCATTTT
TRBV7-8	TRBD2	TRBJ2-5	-	CASSRLAGTQETQYF	TGTGCCAGCAGCCGACTAGCGGGGACCCAAGAGACCCAGTACTTC
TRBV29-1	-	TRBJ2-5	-	CSVRDGQETQYF	TGCAGCGTGCGGGACGGTCAAGAGACCCAGTACTTC
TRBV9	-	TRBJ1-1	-	CASSVGVDRSNTEAFF	TGTGCCAGCAGCGTAGGAGTAGACAGGTCGAACACTGAAGCTTTCTTT
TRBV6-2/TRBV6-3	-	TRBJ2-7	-	CASSRTAYEQYF	TGTGCCAGCAGTCGGACAGCCTACGAGCAGTACTTC
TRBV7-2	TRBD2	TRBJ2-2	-	CASSLGSSGSGAGELFF	TGTGCCAGCAGCTTAGGGAGCAGCGGGAGTGGGGCCGGGGAGCTGTTTTTT